This T cell receptor beta chain was obtained from a study of shared clonotypes between healthy human individuals. V was shortened by 5 bases and J by 0 bases, with 5 bases between the two germline ends. Germline CDR1 and CDR2: MDHEN and SYDVKM. This CDR3 contains 14 residues. Clones were sequenced by immunoSEQ multiplex PCR, and TCRdb holds only the in-frame ones, with some missing. The sample contains hundreds of thousands of clones, around 73% of which appear only once. Specimen: memory CD4+ T cells sorted from blood. Sample subset: CD45RA-negative fraction. The origin of this receptor is a woman between 25 and 40 years old in good health. The chain carries TRBV28 and TRBJ2-6; D remains unclear. CDR3 in DNA: TGTGCCAGCAGTCGCCCCTCTGGGGCCAACGTCCTGACTTTC. Its translation: CASSRPSGANVLTF.